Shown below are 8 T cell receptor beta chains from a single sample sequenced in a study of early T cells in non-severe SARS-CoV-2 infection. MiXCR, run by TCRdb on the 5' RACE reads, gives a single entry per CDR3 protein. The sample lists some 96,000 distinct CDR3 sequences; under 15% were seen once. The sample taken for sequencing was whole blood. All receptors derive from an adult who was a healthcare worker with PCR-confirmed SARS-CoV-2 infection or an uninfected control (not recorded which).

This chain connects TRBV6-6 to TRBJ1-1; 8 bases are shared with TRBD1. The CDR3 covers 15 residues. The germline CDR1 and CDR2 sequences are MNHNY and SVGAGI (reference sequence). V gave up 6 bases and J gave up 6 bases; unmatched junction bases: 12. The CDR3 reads CASSYRGQETAEAFF. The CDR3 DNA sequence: TGTGCCAGCAGCTATAGGGGACAGGAGACTGCTGAAGCTTTCTTT.

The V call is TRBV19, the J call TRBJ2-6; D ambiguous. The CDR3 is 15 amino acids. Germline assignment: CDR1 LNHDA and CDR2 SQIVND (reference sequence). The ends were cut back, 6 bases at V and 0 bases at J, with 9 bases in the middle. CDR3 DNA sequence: TGTGCCAGTAGCCCCGGCCACTCTGGGGCCAACGTCCTGACTTTC. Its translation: CASSPGHSGANVLTF.

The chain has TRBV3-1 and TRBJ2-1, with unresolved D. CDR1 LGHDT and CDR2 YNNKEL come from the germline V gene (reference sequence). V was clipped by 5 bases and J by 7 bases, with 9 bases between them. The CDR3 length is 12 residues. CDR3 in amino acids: CASSAKINEQFF. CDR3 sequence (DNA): TGTGCCAGCAGCGCCAAGATTAATGAGCAGTTCTTC.

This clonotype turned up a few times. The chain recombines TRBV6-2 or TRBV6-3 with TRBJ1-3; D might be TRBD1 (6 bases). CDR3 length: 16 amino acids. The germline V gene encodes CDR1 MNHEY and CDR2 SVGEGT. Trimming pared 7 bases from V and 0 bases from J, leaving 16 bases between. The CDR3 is CASTWTAEGSGNTIYF. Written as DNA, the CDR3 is TGTGCCAGCACTTGGACAGCTGAGGGCTCTGGAAACACCATATATTTT.

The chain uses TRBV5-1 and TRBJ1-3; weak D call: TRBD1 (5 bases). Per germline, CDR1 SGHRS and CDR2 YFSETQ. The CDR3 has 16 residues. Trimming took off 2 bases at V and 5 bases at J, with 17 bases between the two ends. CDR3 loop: CASSFSSSSGRNTIYF. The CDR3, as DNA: TGCGCCAGCAGCTTCTCATCTTCCTCAGGGCGAAACACCATATATTTT.

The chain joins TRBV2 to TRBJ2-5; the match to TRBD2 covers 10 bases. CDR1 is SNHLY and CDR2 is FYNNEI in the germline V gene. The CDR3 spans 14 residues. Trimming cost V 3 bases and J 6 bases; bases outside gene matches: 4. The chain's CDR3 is CASSDASGRKTQYF. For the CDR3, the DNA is TGTGCCAGCAGTGACGCTAGCGGGAGAAAGACCCAGTACTTC.

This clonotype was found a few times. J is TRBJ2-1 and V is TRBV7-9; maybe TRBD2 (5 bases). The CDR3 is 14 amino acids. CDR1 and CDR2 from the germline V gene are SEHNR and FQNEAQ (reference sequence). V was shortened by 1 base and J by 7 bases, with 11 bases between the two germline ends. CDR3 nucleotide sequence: TGTGCCAGCAGCTTAGTAAGGCCGGGGAATGAGCAGTTCTTC. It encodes CASSLVRPGNEQFF.

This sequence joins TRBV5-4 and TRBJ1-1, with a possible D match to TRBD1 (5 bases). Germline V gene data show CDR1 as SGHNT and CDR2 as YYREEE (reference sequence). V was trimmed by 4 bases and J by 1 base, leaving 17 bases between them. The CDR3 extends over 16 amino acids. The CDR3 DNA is TGTGCCAGCAGCCCCGGGACCATCCCGAGGAACACTGAAGCTTTCTTT. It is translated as CASSPGTIPRNTEAFF.